This entry lists 5 T cell receptor beta chains sequenced from one sample in a study of vaccination and CD4 T cells after COVID-19. Scientists ran DNA taken from cultured CD4+ T cells through the Oncomine TCR Beta short-read assay for sequencing. In TCRdb, the PCR reads were re-called with MiXCR into one record per CDR3 protein. The sample carries about 5,600 distinct CDR3 sequences, about two fifths recorded once. Their antigen targets remain unknown. The treatment was: roughly 10-day PBMC culture with coronavirus spike peptide pools or control peptides (ViraFEST assay). The specimen was CD4+ T cells from blood, cultured in vitro. All receptors derive from a human donor who had recovered from COVID-19.

This clonotype ranks as medium-sized. The rearrangement links TRBV20-1 to TRBJ2-5, with 10 bases identical to TRBD2. CDR1 is DFQATT and CDR2 is SNEGSKA in the germline V gene (reference sequence). V lost 5 bases to trimming and J lost 4 bases; unmatched junction nucleotides: 7. This CDR3 has 14 residues. Written as DNA, the CDR3 is TGCAGTGCTGGCCTAGCGGGAGCAGGAGAGACCCAGTACTTC. Translated: CSAGLAGAGETQYF.

This clonotype qualifies as medium-sized. The J gene is TRBJ2-5, the V gene TRBV20-1; possibly TRBD1 for D (6 bases). CDR1 is DFQATT, CDR2 SNEGSKA, per germline (reference sequence). The CDR3 consists of 14 residues. The V end was cut by 0 bases, the J end by 4 bases, with 12 bases between. CDR3 in amino acids: CSARDPSGVETQYF. The CDR3 region has the DNA TGCAGTGCTAGAGATCCCTCAGGGGTAGAGACCCAGTACTTC.

The J gene is TRBJ2-5, the V gene TRBV11-1; the match to TRBD1 covers 10 bases. Germline values: CDR1 SGHAT, CDR2 FQDESV (reference sequence). The CDR3 consists of 15 residues. The J segment lost 5 bases and the V segment lost 5 bases, leaving 8 bases of the junction unmatched. CDR3 sequence: CASSTRDRGGETQYF. The CDR3 DNA follows: TGTGCCAGCAGCACCCGGGACAGGGGAGGGGAGACCCAGTACTTC.

The chain carries TRBV20-1 and TRBJ2-3; no clear D gene. Germline V gene data show CDR1 as DFQATT and CDR2 as SNEGSKA (reference sequence). V lost 3 bases, J lost 6 bases, and 7 bases lay in between. CDR3 length: 11 amino acids. The CDR3 DNA reads TGCAGTGCTAGTATTGGGGATACGCAGTATTTT. This gives the protein CSASIGDTQYF.

The rearrangement links TRBV28 to TRBJ2-7; D remains ambiguous. The CDR3 has 11 residues. V shed 5 bases and J shed 4 bases, with 6 bases lying between them. The germline V gene has CDR1 MDHEN and CDR2 SYDVKM. This CDR3 is CASSPRYEQYF. For the CDR3, the DNA is TGTGCCAGCAGTCCTCGTTACGAGCAGTACTTC.